This T cell receptor (beta chain) was profiled in a study of untreated major depressive disorder. Sequencing used immunoSEQ multiplex PCR; TCRdb keeps in-frame clones, though not all of them. The sample lists 15,000 to 20,000 clones, 85% occurring once. Germline assignment: CDR1 SNHLY and CDR2 FYNNEI. Trimming took off 4 bases at V and 3 bases at J, with 13 bases between the two ends. This CDR3 region has 14 residues. The chain uses TRBV2 and TRBJ2-7; the D gene could be TRBD1 or TRBD2 (6 bases each). The sequence was collected from a woman in her 30s in good health. Sequencing was carried out using CD4+ T cells from PBMCs. CDR3 in amino acids: CASSAQGGLYEQYF. The CDR3 nucleotides are TGTGCCAGCAGTGCACAGGGAGGCCTCTACGAGCAGTACTTC.